These 6 T cell receptor beta chains came from one sample sequenced in a study of cytomegalovirus exposure and HLA in healthy donors. Primers included in the PCR were 60 Vbeta and 13 Jbeta primers. Assay: immunoSEQ multiplex PCR; the TCRdb copy retains only in-frame clones and omits some. The top ten clones hold approximately 0.62% of a sample with 200,000 to 250,000 clones, approximately 80% of them seen once. Sequenced sample: PBMCs. Every receptor here comes from a woman aged 40 to 50 in good health and CMV-seronegative.

The chain combines TRBV5-5 with TRBJ2-7; 7 bases agree with TRBD1. Trimming at V came to 4 bases and at J to 3 bases, leaving 10 bases not matched to a gene. Looked up from germline, CDR1 is SGHKS and CDR2 is YYEKEE (reference sequence). This CDR3 contains 15 residues. The CDR3 coding sequence is TGTGCCAGCAGCGAAGACAGGGAATGGGTCTACGAGCAGTACTTC. The encoded protein is CASSEDREWVYEQYF.

A word on this clone: Within the sample, other DNA sequences also encode this same CDR3. V usage is TRBV5-1 and J usage is TRBJ1-1; maybe TRBD1 (5 bases). The germline V and J ends were trimmed by 2 bases and 8 bases, with 7 bases remaining between them. In germline, CDR1 is SGHRS, CDR2 YFSETQ. The CDR3 length is 11 residues. The CDR3 here is CASSFGGEAFF. The DNA for the CDR3 is TGCGCCAGCAGCTTCGGGGGGGAAGCTTTCTTT.

The chain carries TRBV7-6 and TRBJ2-5; D perhaps matches TRBD1 (6 bases). The CDR3 is made up of 13 amino acids. Germline V gene lookup returns CDR1 SGHVS and CDR2 FNYEAQ. Trimming took off 2 bases at V and 11 bases at J, with 15 bases between the two ends. This CDR3 is CASSLQGFREQYF. In DNA form, the CDR3 reads TGTGCCAGCAGCTTACAGGGGTTTAGGGAGCAGTACTTC.

The chain is built from TRBV30 and TRBJ2-5, with unresolved D. The DNA matches TRBJ2-7 better at its end, which makes the J call doubtful. CDR3 length equals 14 residues. Germline CDR1 GTSNPN, CDR2 SVGIG (reference sequence). Here the CDR3 reads CAWNEYRLGYEQYF. The DNA of the CDR3 is TGTGCCTGGAATGAGTACCGACTCGGCTACGAGCAGTACTTC.

The chain is built from TRBV7-9 and TRBJ1-6; D is uncertain. The CDR3 runs 12 residues. Germline values: CDR1 SEHNR, CDR2 FQNEAQ (reference sequence). The V end was cut by 1 base, the J end by 13 bases, with 8 bases between. CDR3 residues: CASSLVSLPLHF. Here the CDR3 DNA reads TGTGCCAGCAGCTTAGTTTCACTTCCCCTCCACTTT.

The chain employs TRBV18 and TRBJ1-1; D unclear. V was pared by 3 bases and J by 1 base, with 12 bases between. Germline CDR1 reads KGHSH; CDR2 reads LQKENI. The CDR3 is 15 amino acids. CDR3 nucleotides: TGTGCCAGCTCACCTGACTACCAAAGGAACACTGAAGCTTTCTTT. Translated: CASSPDYQRNTEAFF.